Reported below is one T cell receptor (beta chain). Its antigen remains unidentified. The sample originates from a study of yellow fever vaccine responses in identical twins. General study points: Twin vaccine T cell responses reportedly seemed partly convergent, partly personalized.

This CDR3 contains 15 residues. With 0 bases removed from V and 3 bases from J, the gap between germline ends came to 9 bases. The germline gives CDR1 SGHDN, CDR2 FVKESK. One entry per CDR3 protein, called by TCRdb with MiXCR from the RT-PCR reads. The table shows roughly 20,000 distinct CDR3 sequences, with approximately 68% occurring only once. The clonotype originates from a woman aged 18-35 years who received the yellow fever vaccine. This specimen consisted of T cells from blood (PBMCs), unsorted or a sorted subset (not recorded which), obtained before or after yellow fever vaccination (not recorded which). The chain has TRBV14 and TRBJ2-1; no clear D gene. The DNA for the CDR3 is TGTGCCAGCAGCCAAGATTTCCTGAACTACAATGAGCAGTTCTTC. It translates to CASSQDFLNYNEQFF.